One sample yielded the 14 T cell receptor beta chains listed below, sequenced in a study of CD8+ T cells in alopecia areata. Sequencing templates came from extracted RNA that was reverse transcribed into cDNA. Repertoires were generated with immunoSEQ multiplex PCR, while TCRdb's copy carries only in-frame clones and drops some. The table lists 100,000 to 150,000 clones, around 48% of them singletons. Sequenced: NKG2D-low CD8+ T cells sorted from blood. The receptor source for this set is a human donor with alopecia areata.

In regard to this clone: This specimen includes other DNA sequences encoding the same CDR3. The chain is built from TRBV30 and TRBJ2-7; D call uncertain. The CDR3 spans 11 residues. The V end was cut by 5 bases, the J end by 0 bases, with 5 bases between. Germline V gene lookup returns CDR1 GTSNPN and CDR2 SVGIG (reference sequence). CDR3 sequence reads: CAWGSSYEQYF. The DNA for the CDR3 is TGTGCCTGGGGCAGCTCCTACGAGCAGTACTTC.

This clone was observed a handful of times. This CDR3 reads CSVDSGELFF. CDR3 bases: TGCAGCGTTGATTCCGGGGAGCTGTTTTTT. This chain links TRBV29-1 with TRBJ2-2, with unresolved D. In germline, CDR1 is SQVTM, CDR2 ANQGSEA. The CDR3 is made up of 10 amino acids. Trimming stripped 3 bases from V and 6 bases from J, with 2 bases between.

This sequence joins TRBV28 and TRBJ2-1, with D maybe TRBD1 (5 bases). The CDR3 contains 17 residues. The ends were cut back, 5 bases at V and 5 bases at J, with 22 bases in the middle. Germline-derived CDR1 and CDR2 are MDHEN and SYDVKM. CDR3 nucleotides: TGTGCCAGCAGTCTCTCTCCCGACAGACAGAGGAACAATGAGCAGTTCTTC. It codes for CASSLSPDRQRNNEQFF.

This chain's CDR3 is CASSLSSAGAGEQYF. Written as DNA, the CDR3 is TGTGCCAGCAGTTTATCGAGTGCAGGGGCGGGCGAGCAGTACTTC. J is TRBJ2-7 and V is TRBV27, with D perhaps TRBD1 (6 bases). The V gene's germline CDR1 is MNHEY and CDR2 SMNVEV (reference sequence). The CDR3 extends over 15 amino acids. V was pared by 0 bases and J by 6 bases, with 15 bases between.

This chain joins TRBV27 and TRBJ2-3; D remains ambiguous. CDR1 and CDR2 from the germline V gene are MNHEY and SMNVEV (reference sequence). Trimming shortened V by 0 bases and J by 4 bases, and 14 bases separated the two germline ends. The CDR3 extends over 16 amino acids. The CDR3 DNA follows: TGTGCCAGCAGTTTATCGACCCGTCTGCTCGCAGATACGCAGTATTTT. The encoded protein is CASSLSTRLLADTQYF.

This clone has a handful of counts. The rearrangement joins TRBV11-3 to TRBJ2-1; no reliable D call. V dropped 5 bases and J dropped 7 bases, with 15 bases sitting between them. Looked up from germline, CDR1 is SGHNT and CDR2 is YENEEA. The CDR3 sequence is 14 residues long. CDR3 amino acids: CASSARSGKNEQFF. The CDR3 DNA reads as TGTGCCAGCAGCGCCCGCTCTGGGAAAAATGAGCAGTTCTTC.

The chain is built from TRBV29-1 and TRBJ1-1, with no clear D. Per the germline V gene, CDR1 is SQVTM and CDR2 is ANQGSEA. The CDR3 contains 15 residues. Trimming cost V 2 bases and J 2 bases, with 15 bases left between them. CDR3 nucleotide sequence: TGCAGCGTTGAACGACCGGACGTTTCAAACACTGAAGCTTTCTTT. It yields the protein CSVERPDVSNTEAFF.

This clone has more than one count but fewer than ten. The chain couples TRBV29-1 to TRBJ2-1; possibly TRBD1 or TRBD2 for D (5 bases each). Trimming took 6 bases from V and 7 from J, leaving 16 bases between them. CDR3 length: 13 amino acids. Looked up from germline, CDR1 is SQVTM and CDR2 is ANQGSEA. The CDR3, as DNA: TGCAGCGTCGTCGGGGCAGGGCAAAATGAGCAGTTCTTC. Translation gives CSVVGAGQNEQFF.

This clone came up once. J is TRBJ1-5 and V is TRBV30, with D unclear. The CDR3 runs 13 residues. CDR1 is GTSNPN and CDR2 is SVGIG in the germline V gene (reference sequence). The V end lost 0 bases, the J end lost 5 bases, and 8 bases lay between the germline ends. The chain's CDR3 is CAWSVAGYQPQHF. CDR3 DNA: TGTGCCTGGAGTGTTGCAGGATATCAGCCCCAGCATTTT. Combining the CDR3 with reference TRBV30 and TRBJ1-5 gives the whole variable domain SQTIHQWPATLVQPVGSPLSLECTVEGTSNPNLYWYRQAAGRGLQLLFYSVGIGQISSEVPQNLSASRPQDRQFILSSKKLLLSDSGFYLCAWSVAGYQPQHFGDGTRLSIL.

The chain has TRBV29-1 and TRBJ2-7; 10 nucleotides match TRBD1. This CDR3 is built from 14 residues. The V gene end was trimmed by 6 bases and the J gene end by 0 bases; junction bases not matched to a gene: 5. From germline, CDR1 is SQVTM and CDR2 ANQGSEA. For the CDR3, the DNA is TGCAGCGTGGCGGGACAGGGGTCCTCCTACGAGCAGTACTTC. Encoded protein: CSVAGQGSSYEQYF.

The chain joins TRBV6-5 to TRBJ2-5; 7 nucleotides agree with TRBD1. V shed 6 bases, J shed 5 bases, and the junction held 6 bases outside the gene matches. This CDR3 spans 13 amino acids. Germline loops: CDR1 MNHEY, CDR2 SVGAGI. The CDR3 DNA is TGTGCCAGCAGAGGACAGGCTTGGGAGACCCAGTACTTC. As protein: CASRGQAWETQYF.

The sample holds a few counts of this clone. The chain recombines TRBV5-1 with TRBJ2-2; no firm D call. The CDR3 is 16 amino acids. The V end lost 2 bases, the J end lost 1 base, and 12 bases lay between the germline ends. Germline lookup yields CDR1 SGHRS and CDR2 YFSETQ. CDR3 amino acids: CASSFSSAQNTGELFF. DNA of the CDR3: TGCGCCAGCAGCTTTTCGTCAGCCCAGAACACCGGGGAGCTGTTTTTT.

There are a few counts of this clone. The chain carries TRBV11-2 and TRBJ2-1, with D tentatively TRBD1 (6 bases). Per the germline V gene, CDR1 is SGHAT and CDR2 is FQNNGV. The V gene lost 1 base and the J gene lost 5 bases, with 9 bases spanning the gap. CDR3 size: 14 residues. Here the CDR3 reads CASSLGQAHNEQFF. For the CDR3, the DNA is TGTGCCAGCAGCTTAGGACAGGCCCACAATGAGCAGTTCTTC. The variable domain in full, completed from reference TRBV11-2 and TRBJ2-1, reads EAGVAQSPRYKIIEKRQSVAFWCNPISGHATLYWYQQILGQGPKLLIQFQNNGVVDDSQLPKDRFSAERLKGVDSTLKIQPAKLEDSAVYLCASSLGQAHNEQFFGPGTRLTVL.

J is TRBJ2-5 and V is TRBV9; 8 bases are shared with TRBD2. The CDR3 is 13 residues long. Germline CDR1 SGDLS, CDR2 YYNGEE. V gave up 8 bases and J gave up 2 bases; unmatched junction bases: 5. The CDR3 nucleotides are TGTGCCAGTAGAGCGGGGGATCAAGAGACCCAGTACTTC. This codes for CASRAGDQETQYF. The full variable domain, with the rest looked up from reference TRBV9 and TRBJ2-5, is DSGVTQTPKHLITATGQRVTLRCSPRSGDLSVYWYQQSLDQGLQFLIQYYNGEERAKGNILERFSAQQFPDLHSELNLSSLELGDSALYFCASRAGDQETQYFGPGTRLLVL.